The T cell receptor (beta chain) described here comes from a study of regulatory T cells in long-lasting Graves disease. Broader study findings: When disease was persistent, TRBV28, TRBJ1-2 and TRBJ2-5 were the favored segments.

CDR1 MNHNS and CDR2 SASEGT come from the germline V gene. The CDR3 consists of 13 residues. V was clipped by 6 bases and J by 7 bases; unmatched bases: 8. Arm-PCR of CDR3 regions and iRepertoire HTBI primers were the basis on which TCR beta libraries were built. In TCRdb, the multiplex PCR reads were re-called with MiXCR into one record per CDR3 protein. The table records 310,000 or so distinct CDR3 sequences, around 19% of them present only once. The time point here: persistent/refractory GD, antithyroid drugs over 5 years with positive TRAb. From PBMCs, RNA was extracted and then used to make the TCR library. This clonotype has at least ten counts. The antigen is undetermined.

The sequences come from peripheral blood mononuclear cells (PBMCs), collected when the disease was refractory, from a patient treated with antithyroid drugs. The receptor comes from a female donor with Graves disease. The chain uses TRBV6-1 and TRBJ1-2; 7 bases agree with TRBD1. The CDR3 sequence: CASSLGQFGGYTF. The CDR3 bases are TGTGCCAGCAGCTTGGGACAGTTCGGTGGCTACACCTTC.